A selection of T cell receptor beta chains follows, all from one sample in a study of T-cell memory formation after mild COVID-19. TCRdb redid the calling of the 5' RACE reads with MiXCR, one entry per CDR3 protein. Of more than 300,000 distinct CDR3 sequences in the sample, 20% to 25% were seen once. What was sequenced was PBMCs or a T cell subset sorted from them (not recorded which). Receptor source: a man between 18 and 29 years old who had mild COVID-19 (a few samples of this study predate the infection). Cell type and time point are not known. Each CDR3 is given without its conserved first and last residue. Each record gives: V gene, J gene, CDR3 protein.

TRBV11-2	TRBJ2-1	ASSVEGQGNNEQF
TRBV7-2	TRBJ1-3	ASSFLGTGNTIY
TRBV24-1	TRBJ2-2	ATSETGTGRTGELF
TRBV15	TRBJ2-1	ATRTRGHNEQF
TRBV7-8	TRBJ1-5	ASSAYNQPQH
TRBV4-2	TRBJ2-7	ASSQGPPGSYEQY
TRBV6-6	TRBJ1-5	ASSSGLTGNQPQH
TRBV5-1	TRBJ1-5	ASSLIGGRNQPQH
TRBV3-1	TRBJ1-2	ASSRERTFYGYT
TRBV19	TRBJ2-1	ASSPPGTSGDNEQF
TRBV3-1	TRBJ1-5	ASSQDPTGGPQH
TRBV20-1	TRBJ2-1	SAEELGSRF
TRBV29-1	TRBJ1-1	SVAGQGASEAF
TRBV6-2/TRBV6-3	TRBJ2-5	ASRRGASSVQETQY
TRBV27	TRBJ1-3	ASSFGPGPGNTIY
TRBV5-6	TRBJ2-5	ASSLFGRQETQY
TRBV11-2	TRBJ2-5	ASSLEGRGKETQY
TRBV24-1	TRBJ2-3	ATSDSGGGADTQY
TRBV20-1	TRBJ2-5	SARAPGETQY
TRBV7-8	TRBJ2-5	ASSSSGGLHTQY
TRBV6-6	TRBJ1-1	ASSQTPFSGEAF
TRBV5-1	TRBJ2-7	ASSWGTGFPYEQY
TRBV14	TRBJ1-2	ASSTYGQLYGYT
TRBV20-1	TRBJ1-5	SAIFSGTHQH
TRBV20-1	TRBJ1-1	SALRDRGDTEAF
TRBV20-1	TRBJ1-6	SAREGMTGHYNSPLH
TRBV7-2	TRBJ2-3	ASSLGVAGGDTQY
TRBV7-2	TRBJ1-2	ASSSPRLGYT
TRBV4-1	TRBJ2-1	ASSQGQSSYNEQF
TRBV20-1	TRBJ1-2	SAQRGTRDYGYT
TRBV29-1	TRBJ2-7	SVEEIQGTYEQY
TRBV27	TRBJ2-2	ASHSGGVTGELF
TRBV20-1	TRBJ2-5	STGLAVGETQY
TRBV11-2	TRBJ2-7	ASSVRLSPGHEQY
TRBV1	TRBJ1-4	TSSRDRGMEKLF
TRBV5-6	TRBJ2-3	ASSFYGGTDTQY
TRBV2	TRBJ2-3	ASAWTGTSTDTQY
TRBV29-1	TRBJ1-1	SAYGAGDTEAF
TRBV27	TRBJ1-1	ASSPNRNTEAF
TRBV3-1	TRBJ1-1	ASSQGTGRNTEAF
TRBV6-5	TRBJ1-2	ASSYDQNSASSHGYT
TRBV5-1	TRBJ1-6	ASSLGGQENNSPLH
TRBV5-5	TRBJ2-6	ASSLGPGPDSGANVLT
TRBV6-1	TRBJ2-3	ASSEAQGPPGSTQY
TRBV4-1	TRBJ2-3	ASSQEAASGGSTDTQY
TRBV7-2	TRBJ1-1	ASRRDIRGQAEAF
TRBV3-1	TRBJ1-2	ASSHLAGTGYT
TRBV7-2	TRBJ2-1	ASSPRRDSQPYNEQF
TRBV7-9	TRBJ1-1	ASSGTSRGTEAF
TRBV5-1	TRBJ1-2	ASSLGYLPGYT
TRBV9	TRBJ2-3	ASSERASRTDTQY
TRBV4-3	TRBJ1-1	ASSQGRTFGKNTEAF
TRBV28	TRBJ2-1	ASSPSGPSSYNEQF